Shown below are 20 T cell receptor beta chains from a single sample sequenced in a study of blood T cell repertoires in COVID-19. Sequenced by immunoSEQ multiplex PCR; TCRdb stores in-frame clones only, minus some. The table records around 270,000 clones, 80% to 90% of them present only once. Sequencing was performed on PBMCs or T cells enriched from blood (not recorded which). Receptor source: a woman aged 40 to 49 who had been exposed to COVID-19.

Concerning this clone: Germline is not matched at one junction end, which may reflect a read error. The rearrangement joins TRBV5-1 to TRBJ2-1; 12 bases line up with TRBD1. Germline V CDR1 and CDR2: SGHRS, YFSETQ. The CDR3 loop spans 14 amino acids. CDR3 nucleotides: TGTGCCAGCAGGGGACAGGGGGCTGGGAATGAGCAGTTCTTC. It yields the protein CASRGQGAGNEQFF.

In DNA, the CDR3 is TGTGCCAGCAGCGCGGGGACTAGCGGGGACTACGAGCAGTACTTC. Protein product: CASSAGTSGDYEQYF. This rearrangement joins TRBV9 to TRBJ2-7, with 13 bases that match TRBD2. The trim removed 3 bases at V and 3 bases at J, leaving 3 bases unmatched. CDR3 size: 15 residues. Germline assignment: CDR1 SGDLS and CDR2 YYNGEE.

The gene calls are TRBV29-1 and TRBJ1-1, with TRBD1 matching over 11 bases. After removal of 5 bases from V and 6 bases from J, the junction contained 8 bases not matched to a gene. Looked up from germline, CDR1 is SQVTM and CDR2 is ANQGSEA. The CDR3 is made up of 14 amino acids. CDR3 amino acids: CSVSRGQGGSEAFF. CDR3 sequence (DNA): TGCAGCGTTAGCCGGGGACAGGGGGGATCTGAAGCTTTCTTT.

The genes are TRBV3-1 (or the pseudogene TRBV3-2) and TRBJ1-2; TRBD1 matches at 7 bases. With 6 bases clipped from V and 2 bases from J, the junction kept 3 bases outside the gene matches. This CDR3 comprises 13 residues. CDR1 and CDR2 from the germline V gene are LGHDT and YNNKEL (reference sequence). Written as DNA, the CDR3 is TGTGCCAGCAGGCAGGGACAGAACTATGGCTACACCTTC. Translation gives CASRQGQNYGYTF.

The V call is TRBV28, the J call TRBJ1-2; 7 positions match TRBD1. The CDR3 covers 15 residues. Germline CDR1 is MDHEN and CDR2 is SYDVKM. Trimming took 11 bases from V and 4 from J; bases not matched to a gene: 16. The CDR3 coding sequence is TGTGCCGCCTCACAGGGGCATCGGGATTCCTATGGCTACACCTTC. Translating it yields CAASQGHRDSYGYTF.

V and J are TRBV7-2 and TRBJ2-5, with D tentatively TRBD2 (6 bases). CDR3 length equals 14 residues. Trimming left V 7 bases short and J 2 bases short, with 14 bases between. The germline gives CDR1 SGHTA, CDR2 FQGNSA. The CDR3 spells CASKTGTVQETQYF. CDR3 nucleotides: TGTGCCAGCAAGACCGGGACTGTACAAGAGACCCAGTACTTC.

The chain carries TRBV7-2 and TRBJ2-3, with D hard to call. The CDR3 is 12 amino acids. The germline V gene encodes CDR1 SGHTA and CDR2 FQGNSA. V lost 5 bases and J 3 bases, leaving 6 bases between the germline ends. In nucleotides, the CDR3 is TGTGCCAGCAGCGGCTCTACAGATACGCAGTATTTT. This codes for CASSGSTDTQYF.

The chain couples TRBV6-1 to TRBJ2-7; D possibly corresponds to TRBD1 (6 bases). The germline gives CDR1 MNHNS, CDR2 SASEGT. CDR3 length equals 14 residues. V was shortened by 2 bases and J by 1 base, with 9 bases between the two germline ends. This CDR3 is CASSEQGPSYEQYF. DNA of the CDR3: TGTGCCAGCAGTGAACAGGGGCCTTCCTACGAGCAGTACTTC.

The chain joins TRBV2 to TRBJ1-5; D uncertain. Trimming shortened V by 7 bases and J by 0 bases, and 7 bases separated the two germline ends. The CDR3 is 13 residues long. The germline gives CDR1 SNHLY, CDR2 FYNNEI. CDR3 bases: TGTGCCAGCATCCGAGATAGCAATCAGCCCCAGCATTTT. It codes for CASIRDSNQPQHF. Supplemented by reference TRBV2 and TRBJ1-5, the full variable domain reads EPEVTQTPSHQVTQMGQEVILRCVPISNHLYFYWYRQILGQKVEFLVSFYNNEISEKSEIFDDQFSVERPDGSNFTLKIRSTKLEDSAMYFCASIRDSNQPQHFGDGTRLSIL.

This rearrangement joins TRBV4-3 to TRBJ2-7; TRBD1 agrees at 10 bases. This CDR3 has 16 amino acids. Per germline, CDR1 LGHNA and CDR2 YSLEER. V dropped 3 bases and J dropped 4; count of bases not matched to a gene: 9. CDR3 sequence: CASSHLRDRGYYEQYF. The CDR3, as DNA: TGCGCCAGCAGCCATCTCCGGGACAGGGGATATTACGAGCAGTACTTC.

CDR3 residues: CASSPYGGGTYEQYF. The DNA of the CDR3 is TGTGCCAGCAGCCCCTATGGGGGGGGAACCTACGAGCAGTACTTC. The rearrangement links TRBV14 to TRBJ2-7; the match to TRBD2 covers 7 bases. The CDR3 covers 15 residues. From germline, CDR1 is SGHDN and CDR2 FVKESK. V trimming: 4 bases; J trimming: 2 bases; junction bases outside the gene matches: 8.

This clone was recorded only once. This chain links TRBV6-5 with TRBJ1-1; 8 bases map to TRBD1. V was clipped by 6 bases and J by 4 bases; unmatched bases: 7. The CDR3 spans 14 residues. CDR1 and CDR2 from the germline V gene are MNHEY and SVGAGI. In DNA, the CDR3 is TGTGCCAGCAGAGATAGACAGGGGAGCACTGAAGCTTTCTTT. Amino acid sequence: CASRDRQGSTEAFF.

The rearrangement links TRBV13 to TRBJ2-1; possibly TRBD1 for D (5 bases). Per germline, CDR1 PRHDT and CDR2 FYEKMQ (reference sequence). The CDR3 runs to 16 residues. The germline V and J ends were trimmed by 5 bases and 1 base, with 15 bases remaining between them. The CDR3 loop is CASSTIRQTSYNEQFF. In DNA form, the CDR3 reads TGTGCCAGCAGCACCATTAGACAGACGTCCTACAATGAGCAGTTCTTC.

This chain joins TRBV6-1 and TRBJ2-1, with D tentatively TRBD2 (6 bases). Germline CDR1 MNHNS, CDR2 SASEGT. The CDR3 contains 16 residues. Trimming left V 0 bases short and J 9 bases short, with 18 bases between. DNA of the CDR3: TGTGCCAGCAGTGAAGCTCGGCTAGCGATTTGGGCTGAGCAGTTCTTC. It encodes CASSEARLAIWAEQFF.

V and J are TRBV5-6 and TRBJ1-1; tentative D call: TRBD1 (6 bases). The germline V gene has CDR1 SGHDT and CDR2 YYEEEE. V lost 0 bases, J lost 1 base, and 13 bases lay in between. This CDR3 region has 16 residues. CDR3 loop: CASSLEGVQGNTEAFF. The CDR3, as DNA: TGTGCCAGCAGCTTGGAAGGAGTACAGGGGAACACTGAAGCTTTCTTT. The full variable domain, its missing parts supplied by reference TRBV5-6 and TRBJ1-1, is DAGVTQSPTHLIKTRGQQVTLRCSPKSGHDTVSWYQQALGQGPQFIFQYYEEEERQRGNFPDRFSGHQFPNYSSELNVNALLLGDSALYLCASSLEGVQGNTEAFFGQGTRLTVV.

The V gene is TRBV7-2, the J gene TRBJ1-3; D uncertain. The CDR3 is 16 amino acids. Germline CDR1 is SGHTA and CDR2 is FQGNSA. V lost 2 bases and J lost 0, with 11 bases in between. The CDR3 spells CASSLWLPDSGNTIYF. The CDR3 nucleotides are TGTGCCAGCAGCTTATGGTTGCCAGACTCTGGAAACACCATATATTTT.

The gene calls are TRBV30 and TRBJ1-3; D unresolved. V was shortened by 2 bases and J by 2 bases, with 10 bases between the two germline ends. This CDR3 has 14 residues. Germline loops: CDR1 GTSNPN, CDR2 SVGIG (reference sequence). The CDR3 region is CAWSSGIPGNTIYF. The CDR3 coding sequence is TGTGCCTGGAGTAGCGGCATACCTGGAAACACCATATATTTT.

The chain links TRBV12-1 to TRBJ1-3. TRBV12-1 counts as a pseudogene. This CDR3 is built from 15 residues. In nucleotides, the CDR3 is TGTGCCAGCAGAGGTGGAGTCTACTCTGGAAACACCATATATTTT. Amino acid sequence: CASRGGVYSGNTIYF.

V gene TRBV6-4 combines with J gene TRBJ1-2, with D unresolved. The germline gives CDR1 MRHNA, CDR2 SNTAGT. CDR3 length equals 14 residues. The V and J ends lost 5 bases and 8 bases respectively, with 18 bases between them. CDR3 nucleotides: TGTGCCAGCAGTATTACAGAGGGAAGTCCGGGCTACACCTTC. Translation: CASSITEGSPGYTF.

This clone appeared once. The rearrangement joins TRBV28 to TRBJ1-3; D is uncertain. Trimming removed 5 bases from V and 4 bases from J, with 15 bases in between. This CDR3 comprises 15 residues. Looked up from germline, CDR1 is MDHEN and CDR2 is SYDVKM. The CDR3 DNA follows: TGTGCCAGCAGTCTCCGAGCGGTTACGGGAAACACCATATATTTT. This sequence encodes CASSLRAVTGNTIYF.